The TCR beta chain under discussion was sequenced for a study of T cell changes during pregnancy in multiple sclerosis. The V and J ends lost 7 bases and 6 bases respectively, with 16 bases between them. The CDR3 has 14 residues. Germline loops: CDR1 LNHDA, CDR2 SQIVND (reference sequence). Assay: immunoSEQ multiplex PCR; the TCRdb copy retains only in-frame clones and omits some. The repertoire holds about 75,000 clones, with 94% as singletons. The chain carries TRBV19 and TRBJ1-5; D gene unclear. Sequencing used CD4+ T cells from peripheral blood mononuclear cells, obtained after pregnancy. The receptor comes from a female donor with multiple sclerosis, enrolled in a pregnancy study. CDR3: CASTVYEGSQPQHF. The CDR3, as DNA: TGTGCCAGTACCGTATATGAGGGAAGTCAGCCCCAGCATTTT.